This entry concerns a single TCR beta chain. Method: immunoSEQ multiplex PCR; TCRdb's copy keeps in-frame clones and lacks some. This sample has around 16,000 clones, with around nine tenths found just once. Germline V CDR1 and CDR2: SGHVS, FQNEAQ. V was cut by 2 bases and J by 0 bases, with 11 bases left in between. The CDR3 covers 15 residues. This entry comes from a study of technical replicates of blood from a handful of donors. The receptor's source is a human donor in good health. The chain combines TRBV7-8 with TRBJ2-7, with D possibly being TRBD1 (5 bases). The specimen was PBMCs. In DNA form, the CDR3 reads TGTGCCAGCAGCTTAAGTCCGGACACCTCCTACGAGCAGTACTTC. This codes for CASSLSPDTSYEQYF.